Listed here are 8 T cell receptor beta chains from one sample, sequenced in a study of shared clonotypes between healthy human individuals. Data came from immunoSEQ multiplex PCR; TCRdb stores just in-frame clones and leaves some out. The sample gives more than 2,000,000 clones, approximately 90% of which show up once; around 0.14% is in the top ten. Sequenced sample: naive CD4+ T cells sorted from blood. The subset is: CD45RA+ positively selected. The source is a man aged 18 to 30 in good health.

This clone was observed a few times. This same CDR3 is encoded by further DNA sequences in the sample. The chain links TRBV2 to TRBJ1-1, with no clear D. V was trimmed by 1 base and J by 2 bases, leaving 5 bases between them. The CDR3 consists of 13 residues. Per germline, CDR1 SNHLY and CDR2 FYNNEI. The CDR3 loop is CASSEESNTEAFF. DNA for the CDR3: TGTGCCAGCAGTGAAGAGAGTAACACTGAAGCTTTCTTT.

This rearrangement joins TRBV19 to TRBJ1-2; 8 bases align to TRBD1. The CDR3 spans 15 residues. From germline, CDR1 is LNHDA and CDR2 SQIVND (reference sequence). Trimming took 1 base from V and 2 from J; bases not matched to a gene: 3. The CDR3 DNA is TGTGCCAGTAGTATAGGGGGGACAGGCAACTATGGCTACACCTTC. It codes for CASSIGGTGNYGYTF.

A few counts support this clone. V usage is TRBV6-5 and J usage is TRBJ2-7; 8 bases agree with TRBD1. CDR1 is MNHEY, CDR2 SVGAGI, per germline. V gave up 2 bases and J gave up 6 bases; unmatched junction bases: 9. This CDR3 has 15 residues. CDR3 in amino acids: CASSYPTGDRGEQYF. CDR3 sequence (DNA): TGTGCCAGCAGTTACCCGACGGGTGACAGGGGCGAGCAGTACTTC.

In regard to this clone: A read error may produce the germline difference seen at one junction end. Distinct nucleotide sequences in the sample also encode this CDR3. V gene TRBV10-3 combines with J gene TRBJ2-7; D is perhaps TRBD2 (6 bases). Germline values: CDR1 ENHRY, CDR2 SYGVKD. The CDR3 has 12 residues. CDR3 bases: TGCGCCATCAGTGAGGGAGGATACGAGCAGTACTTC. This encodes CAISEGGYEQYF.

The chain is built from TRBV5-4 and TRBJ2-7, with 16 bases identical to TRBD2. CDR1 and CDR2 (germline): SGHNT, YYREEE (reference sequence). This CDR3 has 15 amino acids. The V gene end was trimmed by 4 bases and the J gene end by 8 bases; junction bases not matched to a gene: 6. CDR3 coding DNA: TGTGCCAGCAGCAGCGGGACTAGCGGGGGGGCCCAGCAGTACTTC. Protein product: CASSSGTSGGAQQYF.

The chain recombines TRBV5-6 with TRBJ2-3; D may be TRBD1 (5 bases). There are 14 residues in the CDR3. Germline CDR1 and CDR2: SGHDT and YYEEEE. Trimming cost V 0 bases and J 6 bases, with 11 bases left between them. This CDR3 reads CASSLGAGRDTQYF. CDR3 nucleotides: TGTGCCAGCAGCTTGGGGGCAGGGCGGGATACGCAGTATTTT. The complete variable domain, with remaining parts taken from reference TRBV5-6 and TRBJ2-3, reads DAGVTQSPTHLIKTRGQQVTLRCSPKSGHDTVSWYQQALGQGPQFIFQYYEEEERQRGNFPDRFSGHQFPNYSSELNVNALLLGDSALYLCASSLGAGRDTQYFGPGTRLTVL.

The chain is built from TRBV5-4 and TRBJ2-5, with 12 nucleotides matching TRBD2. This CDR3 contains 17 residues. CDR1 is SGHNT and CDR2 is YYREEE in the germline V gene (reference sequence). V shed 2 bases, J shed 3 bases, and the junction held 8 bases outside the gene matches. CDR3 loop: CASSFQTSGRGEETQYF. CDR3 in DNA: TGTGCCAGCAGCTTTCAGACTAGCGGGAGAGGGGAAGAGACCCAGTACTTC.

Points on this clone: Other DNA sequences in this specimen translate into the identical CDR3. The J gene is TRBJ2-5, the V gene TRBV5-1, with D tentatively TRBD2 (5 bases). V lost 1 base to trimming and J lost 0 bases, with 7 bases between them. Germline CDR1 SGHRS, CDR2 YFSETQ. This CDR3 comprises 14 residues. CDR3 residues: CASSLSGNQETQYF. CDR3 in DNA: TGCGCCAGCAGCTTGTCGGGGAACCAAGAGACCCAGTACTTC.